The 19 T cell receptor beta chains in this list originate from one sample, sequenced in a study of blood T cell repertoires in COVID-19. Assay used: immunoSEQ multiplex PCR; TCRdb lists only in-frame clones, some missing. The table lists around 80,000 clones, about four fifths of them singletons. Material for sequencing was peripheral blood. These receptors all come from a woman older than 75 with acute or convalescent COVID-19.

In its sample, this clone was seen a few times. V and J are TRBV7-9 and TRBJ2-2; D perhaps matches TRBD1 (6 bases). The CDR3 runs to 16 residues. V was cut by 6 bases and J by 6 bases, with 20 bases left in between. CDR1 is SEHNR and CDR2 is FQNEAQ in the germline V gene (reference sequence). DNA of the CDR3: TGTGCCAGCAGGGTGGGGGCCGTTGACATCGCCGGGGAGCTGTTTTTT. Translated: CASRVGAVDIAGELFF.

The V and J genes are TRBV7-2 and TRBJ2-5; D is uncertain. The V end was cut by 5 bases, the J end by 5 bases, with 9 bases between. Per germline, CDR1 SGHTA and CDR2 FQGNSA. The CDR3 loop spans 12 amino acids. The CDR3 here is CASSPLEETQYF. The CDR3 DNA sequence: TGTGCCAGCAGCCCCCTGGAGGAGACCCAGTACTTC.

This clone was seen more than once but under ten times. The V and J genes are TRBV30 and TRBJ1-3; the D is unclear. Germline lookup yields CDR1 GTSNPN and CDR2 SVGIG (reference sequence). Trimming shortened V by 2 bases and J by 11 bases, and 16 bases separated the two germline ends. The CDR3 consists of 13 residues. The CDR3 is CAWSFLKSSSIYF. The CDR3, as DNA: TGTGCCTGGAGTTTTCTAAAGTCCTCTTCCATATATTTT.

This clone was counted once. V usage is TRBV3-1 (or the pseudogene TRBV3-2) and J usage is TRBJ2-2; 10 bases map to TRBD1. The CDR3 runs 15 residues. J was trimmed by 4 bases and V by 3 bases; bases with no gene match: 2. CDR1 is LGHDT and CDR2 is YNNKEL in the germline V gene (reference sequence). The CDR3 protein is CASSHGTGATGELFF. The CDR3 DNA sequence: TGTGCCAGCAGCCACGGGACAGGGGCCACCGGGGAGCTGTTTTTT.

This sequence joins TRBV18 and TRBJ2-2, with TRBD1 as a possible D gene (6 bases). V was cut by 5 bases and J by 4 bases, with 17 bases left in between. Germline V gene data show CDR1 as KGHSH and CDR2 as LQKENI. The CDR3 loop spans 16 amino acids. The CDR3 bases are TGTGCCAGCTCATCGCGGACAGTAATAGGCACCGGGGAGCTGTTTTTT. This encodes CASSSRTVIGTGELFF.

The table lists this clone with a count of one. The chain joins TRBV5-6 to TRBJ1-4; D is undetermined. Germline V gene lookup returns CDR1 SGHDT and CDR2 YYEEEE. Deletions cut 4 bases from V and 0 bases from J, with 13 bases between. The CDR3 runs 16 residues. DNA for the CDR3: TGTGCCAGCAGCCTCGGGTCACAAACAACTAATGAAAAACTGTTTTTT. Protein: CASSLGSQTTNEKLFF.

This clone was detected once. The genes are TRBV28 and TRBJ2-7; D is perhaps TRBD2 (5 bases). The CDR3 spans 11 residues. V was shortened by 8 bases and J by 6 bases, with 11 bases between the two germline ends. Germline V gene sequence: CDR1 MDHEN, CDR2 SYDVKM. The chain's CDR3 is CASVRGSEQYF. CDR3 nucleotides: TGTGCCAGCGTTCGAGGGAGCGAGCAGTACTTC.

This clone was seen a single time. CDR3 sequence reads: CASSTGTRGTISYEQYF. CDR3 in DNA: TGTGCCAGTAGTACGGGGACTAGGGGGACGATCTCCTACGAGCAGTACTTC. This chain links TRBV19 with TRBJ2-7, with TRBD2 identical over 8 bases. Germline CDR1 is LNHDA and CDR2 is SQIVND (reference sequence). CDR3 size: 17 residues. V lost 4 bases, J lost 0 bases, and 11 bases stayed unmatched.

The rearrangement joins TRBV24-1 to TRBJ2-3, with D possibly matching TRBD2 (5 bases). Germline V gene sequence: CDR1 KGHDR, CDR2 SFDVKD. CDR3 length: 15 residues. Trimming cost V 4 bases and J 3 bases, with 13 bases left between them. Here the CDR3 reads CATSEEGGRTDTQYF. CDR3 coding DNA: TGTGCCACCAGTGAAGAGGGCGGACGGACAGATACGCAGTATTTT.

This clone was recorded once. V gene TRBV2 combines with J gene TRBJ2-2; TRBD1 aligns across 7 bases. CDR1 and CDR2 from the germline V gene are SNHLY and FYNNEI. The CDR3 length is 16 residues. The ends lost 7 bases at V and 1 base at J; junction bases unmatched: 9. CDR3 in DNA: TGTGCCAGCAAAACCCCCGGGACAGTGAACACCGGGGAGCTGTTTTTT. As protein: CASKTPGTVNTGELFF.

The V and J genes are TRBV6-6 and TRBJ2-7; tentatively, D is TRBD2 (6 bases). CDR3 size: 14 residues. Germline loops: CDR1 MNHNY, CDR2 SVGAGI (reference sequence). Trimming cost V 6 bases and J 0 bases, with 12 bases left between them. The CDR3 sequence is CASRREFSSYEQYF. The DNA of the CDR3 is TGTGCCAGCAGGCGGGAATTCAGCTCCTACGAGCAGTACTTC.

The rearrangement uses TRBV12-3 or TRBV12-4 and TRBJ1-5, with D hard to call. V gave up 1 base and J gave up 13 bases, with 14 bases separating them. CDR3 length: 13 residues. The CDR3 spells CASSLGGATTQHF. CDR3 DNA: TGTGCCAGCAGTTTAGGGGGAGCAACTACTCAGCATTTT.

The V gene is TRBV28, the J gene TRBJ2-3, with 8 nucleotides matching TRBD2. This CDR3 comprises 15 residues. Germline CDR1 and CDR2: MDHEN and SYDVKM. Unmatched junction bases numbered 11, after V lost 7 bases and J lost 5 bases. The CDR3 protein is CASNQSGGGRDTQYF. CDR3 sequence (DNA): TGTGCCAGCAACCAATCCGGGGGGGGTCGAGATACGCAGTATTTT.

This chain links TRBV3-1 (or the pseudogene TRBV3-2) with TRBJ1-3; D might be TRBD1 (5 bases). There are 15 residues in the CDR3. Germline V gene data show CDR1 as LGHDT and CDR2 as YNNKEL (reference sequence). Trimming pared 0 bases from V and 2 bases from J, leaving 8 bases between. The CDR3 loop is CASSQEGGAGNTIYF. DNA of the CDR3: TGTGCCAGCAGCCAAGAGGGAGGGGCTGGAAACACCATATATTTT.

V usage is TRBV6-6 and J usage is TRBJ1-5; D uncertain. CDR1 is MNHNY, CDR2 SVGAGI, per germline (reference sequence). The CDR3 totals 16 residues. V lost 4 bases and J 4 bases, leaving 17 bases between the germline ends. The DNA for the CDR3 is TGTGCCAGCAGTTGGAAAAATGAGGGTCGTAATCAGCCCCAGCATTTT. It yields the protein CASSWKNEGRNQPQHF.

V and J are TRBV5-5 and TRBJ2-3, with D possibly being TRBD2 (5 bases). CDR1 is SGHKS, CDR2 YYEKEE, per germline (reference sequence). This CDR3 is built from 14 residues. Trimming stripped 3 bases from V and 3 bases from J, with 11 bases between. CDR3 sequence reads: CASSSEDLTDTQYF. The CDR3 nucleotides read TGTGCCAGCAGCTCTGAGGACTTGACAGATACGCAGTATTTT.

The count of this clone is one. V usage is TRBV11-2 and J usage is TRBJ1-1; no clear D. V lost 1 base, J lost 3 bases, and 9 bases lay in between. Germline V gives CDR1 SGHAT, CDR2 FQNNGV. This CDR3 spans 14 amino acids. As DNA, the CDR3 is TGTGCCAGCAGCTTAGTGGGGAGGCACACTGAAGCTTTCTTT. Translation gives CASSLVGRHTEAFF.

The chain recombines TRBV18 with TRBJ2-2, with no clear D. Germline CDR1 and CDR2: KGHSH and LQKENI. There are 15 residues in the CDR3. V shed 1 base and J shed 2 bases, with 8 bases lying between them. The CDR3 DNA reads as TGTGCCAGCTCACCACTTCCGTTAAACACCGGGGAGCTGTTTTTT. Its protein is CASSPLPLNTGELFF.

V usage is TRBV28 and J usage is TRBJ1-4; D is undetermined. CDR1 MDHEN and CDR2 SYDVKM come from the germline V gene. V lost 7 bases and J 1 base, leaving 16 bases between the germline ends. The CDR3 has 16 amino acids. The CDR3 spells CASNTPVRLTNEKLFF. The CDR3 nucleotides read TGTGCCAGCAACACTCCGGTGCGGCTAACTAATGAAAAACTGTTTTTT.